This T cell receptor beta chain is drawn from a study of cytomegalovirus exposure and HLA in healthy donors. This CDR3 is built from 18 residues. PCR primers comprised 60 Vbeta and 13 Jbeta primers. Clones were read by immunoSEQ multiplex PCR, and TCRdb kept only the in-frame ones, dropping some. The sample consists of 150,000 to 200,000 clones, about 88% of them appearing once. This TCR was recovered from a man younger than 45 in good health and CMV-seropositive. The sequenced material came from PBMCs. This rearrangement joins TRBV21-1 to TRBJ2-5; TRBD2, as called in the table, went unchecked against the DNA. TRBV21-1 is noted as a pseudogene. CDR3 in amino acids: CASSKKENPRGIQETQYF. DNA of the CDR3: TGTGCCAGCAGCAAAAAAGAGAATCCCCGGGGAATCCAAGAGACCCAGTACTTC.